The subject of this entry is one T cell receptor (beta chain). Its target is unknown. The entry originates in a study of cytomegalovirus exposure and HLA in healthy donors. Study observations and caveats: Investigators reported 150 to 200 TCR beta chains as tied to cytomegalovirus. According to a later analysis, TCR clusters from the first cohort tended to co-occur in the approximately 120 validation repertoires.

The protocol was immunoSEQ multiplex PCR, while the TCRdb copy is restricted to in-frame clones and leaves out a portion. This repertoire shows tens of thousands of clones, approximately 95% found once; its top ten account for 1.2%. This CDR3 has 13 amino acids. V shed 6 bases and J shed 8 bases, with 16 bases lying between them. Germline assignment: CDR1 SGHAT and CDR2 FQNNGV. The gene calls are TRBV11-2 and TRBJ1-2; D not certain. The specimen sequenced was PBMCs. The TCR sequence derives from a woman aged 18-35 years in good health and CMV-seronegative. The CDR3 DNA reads TGTGCCAGCAGTCCCGCCGGTCTCGGGGGCTACACCTTC. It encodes CASSPAGLGGYTF.